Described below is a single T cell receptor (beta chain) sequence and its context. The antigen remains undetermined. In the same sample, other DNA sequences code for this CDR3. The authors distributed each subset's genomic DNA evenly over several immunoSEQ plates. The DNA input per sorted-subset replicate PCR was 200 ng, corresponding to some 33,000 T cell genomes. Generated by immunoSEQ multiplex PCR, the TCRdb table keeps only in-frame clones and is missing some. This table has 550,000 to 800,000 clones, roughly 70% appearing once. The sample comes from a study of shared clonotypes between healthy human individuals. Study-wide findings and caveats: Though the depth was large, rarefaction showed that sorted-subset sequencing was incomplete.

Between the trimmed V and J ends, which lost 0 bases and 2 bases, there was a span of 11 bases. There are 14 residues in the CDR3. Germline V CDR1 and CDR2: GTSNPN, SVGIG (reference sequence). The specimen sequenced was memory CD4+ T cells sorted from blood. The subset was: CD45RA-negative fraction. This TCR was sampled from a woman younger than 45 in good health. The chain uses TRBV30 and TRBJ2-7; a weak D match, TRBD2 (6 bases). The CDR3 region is CAWSVPGGTYEQYF. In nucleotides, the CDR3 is TGTGCCTGGAGTGTCCCTGGCGGGACCTACGAGCAGTACTTC.